This is a list of T cell receptor beta chains from one sample in a study of blood T cells in healthy people across ages. One entry per CDR3 protein results from TCRdb running MiXCR on the 5' RACE reads. The sample carries 1.5 million to 2 million distinct CDR3 sequences, 25% to 30% recorded once. Sequencing input: blood. Source of these receptors: a woman in her 30s in good health. The CDR3 runs from the conserved cysteine through the conserved F or W. Each record gives: D gene, V gene, J gene, clone size, CDR3 protein, CDR3 DNA. A D gene is named only where the DNA matches it firmly. The size entry is marked missing in some rows and otherwise reads once, few, many or a size class.

D gene: TRBD1
V gene: TRBV5-1
J gene: TRBJ2-7
clone size: .
CDR3 protein: CASSPGTGSPKQYF
CDR3 DNA: TGCGCCAGCAGCCCCGGGACAGGGAGCCCAAAGCAGTACTTC

D gene: TRBD2
V gene: TRBV7-9
J gene: TRBJ2-3
clone size: few
CDR3 protein: CASSPTSGGGRTQYF
CDR3 DNA: TGTGCCAGCAGCCCCACTAGCGGGGGCGGGCGAACGCAGTATTTT

D gene: .
V gene: TRBV6-1
J gene: TRBJ2-7
clone size: .
CDR3 protein: CASREGLSGSYEQYF
CDR3 DNA: TGTGCCAGCAGGGAAGGACTGTCCGGTTCCTACGAGCAGTACTTC

D gene: .
V gene: TRBV7-8
J gene: TRBJ2-5
clone size: .
CDR3 protein: CASSNVSWSGQETQYF
CDR3 DNA: TGTGCCAGCAGCAACGTGTCCTGGAGTGGGCAAGAGACCCAGTACTTC

D gene: .
V gene: TRBV9
J gene: TRBJ2-1
clone size: many
CDR3 protein: CASSPSLEDRDEQFF
CDR3 DNA: TGTGCCAGCAGCCCCTCTTTGGAAGATAGGGATGAGCAGTTCTTC

D gene: .
V gene: TRBV5-6
J gene: TRBJ1-5
clone size: .
CDR3 protein: CASSKKQLGRGFNQPQHF
CDR3 DNA: TGTGCCAGCAGTAAGAAGCAGCTGGGTAGGGGGTTTAATCAGCCCCAGCATTTT

D gene: .
V gene: TRBV3-1
J gene: TRBJ2-3
clone size: .
CDR3 protein: CAGSQDGSDTQYF
CDR3 DNA: TGTGCCGGCAGCCAAGATGGTTCAGATACGCAGTATTTT

D gene: TRBD1
V gene: TRBV20-1
J gene: TRBJ2-7
clone size: many
CDR3 protein: CSAKGTGVYEQYF
CDR3 DNA: TGCAGTGCTAAGGGGACAGGGGTCTACGAGCAGTACTTC

D gene: TRBD1
V gene: TRBV7-9
J gene: TRBJ1-6
clone size: few
CDR3 protein: CASSGQGVFGPLHF
CDR3 DNA: TGTGCCAGCAGCGGACAGGGGGTTTTTGGACCCCTCCACTTT

D gene: .
V gene: TRBV28
J gene: TRBJ1-5
clone size: .
CDR3 protein: CASSSRRGGFDQPQHF
CDR3 DNA: TGTGCCAGCAGTAGTAGGAGGGGAGGGTTTGATCAGCCCCAGCATTTT

D gene: .
V gene: TRBV7-2
J gene: TRBJ2-3
clone size: .
CDR3 protein: CASSLGGADTDTQYF
CDR3 DNA: TGTGCCAGCAGCTTAGGGGGGGCCGACACAGATACGCAGTATTTT

D gene: .
V gene: TRBV7-6
J gene: TRBJ2-5
clone size: few
CDR3 protein: CASSLEDRDSKIAFQETQYF
CDR3 DNA: TGTGCCAGCAGCCTAGAAGACCGGGACTCCAAGATCGCCTTCCAAGAGACCCAGTACTTC

D gene: .
V gene: TRBV27
J gene: TRBJ2-1
clone size: .
CDR3 protein: CASTHRGYHNEQFF
CDR3 DNA: TGTGCCAGCACCCATCGGGGCTACCACAATGAGCAGTTCTTC

D gene: .
V gene: TRBV7-3
J gene: TRBJ1-3
clone size: few
CDR3 protein: CASRFTGAGAFGNTIYF
CDR3 DNA: TGTGCCAGCAGGTTCACCGGAGCAGGGGCCTTTGGAAACACCATATATTTT

D gene: .
V gene: TRBV9
J gene: TRBJ1-2
clone size: few
CDR3 protein: CASSSGRAPGDGYTF
CDR3 DNA: TGTGCCAGCAGCAGCGGAAGGGCCCCGGGAGATGGCTACACCTTC

D gene: .
V gene: TRBV9
J gene: TRBJ1-1
clone size: .
CDR3 protein: CASSERPGRMNKAFF
CDR3 DNA: TGTGCCAGCAGCGAAAGACCGGGACGAATGAATAAAGCTTTCTTT

D gene: .
V gene: TRBV6-5
J gene: TRBJ2-7
clone size: many
CDR3 protein: CASSYSKGTPYEQYF
CDR3 DNA: TGTGCCAGCAGTTACTCGAAGGGGACACCATACGAGCAGTACTTC

D gene: .
V gene: TRBV7-2
J gene: TRBJ1-1
clone size: .
CDR3 protein: CASSLRGSGMNTEAFF
CDR3 DNA: TGTGCCAGCAGCTTAAGAGGCTCAGGGATGAACACTGAAGCTTTCTTT

D gene: .
V gene: TRBV29-1
J gene: TRBJ2-7
clone size: many
CDR3 protein: CSVVWTDEQYF
CDR3 DNA: TGCAGCGTTGTATGGACAGACGAGCAGTACTTC

D gene: .
V gene: TRBV29-1
J gene: TRBJ1-1
clone size: few
CDR3 protein: CSVDPGNTEAFF
CDR3 DNA: TGCAGCGTTGATCCCGGGAACACTGAAGCTTTCTTT

D gene: TRBD1
V gene: TRBV5-6
J gene: TRBJ1-4
clone size: .
CDR3 protein: CASSRQGLGHNQKLFF
CDR3 DNA: TGTGCCAGCAGCCGACAGGGATTGGGTCATAATCAAAAACTGTTTTTT

D gene: .
V gene: TRBV11-2
J gene: TRBJ2-5
clone size: .
CDR3 protein: CASSLDLAGWETQYF
CDR3 DNA: TGTGCCAGCAGCTTAGATTTGGCGGGATGGGAGACCCAGTACTTC

D gene: .
V gene: TRBV24-1
J gene: TRBJ2-1
clone size: many
CDR3 protein: CATSEPPSRTSSYNEQFF
CDR3 DNA: TGTGCCACCAGTGAGCCTCCGAGCAGGACCTCTTCCTACAATGAGCAGTTCTTC

D gene: TRBD2
V gene: TRBV9
J gene: TRBJ2-1
clone size: few
CDR3 protein: CASSVAGLANNEQFF
CDR3 DNA: TGTGCCAGCAGCGTAGCTGGACTAGCGAACAATGAGCAGTTCTTC

D gene: .
V gene: TRBV7-9
J gene: TRBJ2-4
clone size: .
CDR3 protein: CASSLGSLNEQYF
CDR3 DNA: TGTGCCAGCAGCTTAGGCTCTCTCAATGAGCAGTACTTC

D gene: .
V gene: TRBV20-1
J gene: TRBJ1-1
clone size: few
CDR3 protein: CSAFRQEAFF
CDR3 DNA: TGCAGTGCTTTCCGACAGGAAGCTTTCTTT

D gene: TRBD2
V gene: TRBV3-1
J gene: TRBJ2-5
clone size: .
CDR3 protein: CASRRRGGGNEETQYF
CDR3 DNA: TGTGCCAGCAGAAGACGCGGCGGGGGAAACGAGGAGACCCAGTACTTC

D gene: .
V gene: TRBV20-1
J gene: TRBJ1-1
clone size: few
CDR3 protein: CSARRGDLMYTEAFF
CDR3 DNA: TGCAGTGCTAGGAGGGGGGACCTTATGTACACTGAAGCTTTCTTT

D gene: TRBD2
V gene: TRBV12-3/TRBV12-4
J gene: TRBJ2-1
clone size: .
CDR3 protein: CASSSIGDYRSYNEQFF
CDR3 DNA: TGTGCCAGCAGTTCAATTGGGGACTACCGCTCCTACAATGAGCAGTTCTTC

D gene: .
V gene: TRBV12-3/TRBV12-4
J gene: TRBJ2-1
clone size: few
CDR3 protein: CASTLSGDSYNEQFF
CDR3 DNA: TGTGCCAGCACCCTTTCAGGGGATTCCTACAATGAGCAGTTCTTC

D gene: TRBD2
V gene: TRBV11-2
J gene: TRBJ2-5
clone size: many
CDR3 protein: CASSPEGGSGSEETQYF
CDR3 DNA: TGTGCCAGCAGCCCCGAAGGGGGGAGCGGGAGCGAAGAGACCCAGTACTTC

D gene: .
V gene: TRBV18
J gene: TRBJ2-5
clone size: .
CDR3 protein: CASTNGVQETQYF
CDR3 DNA: TGTGCCAGCACTAACGGGGTCCAAGAGACCCAGTACTTC

D gene: .
V gene: TRBV7-2
J gene: TRBJ2-7
clone size: .
CDR3 protein: CASSLALQYEQYF
CDR3 DNA: TGTGCCAGCAGCTTAGCCCTACAGTACGAGCAGTACTTC

D gene: TRBD2
V gene: TRBV12-3/TRBV12-4
J gene: TRBJ2-2
clone size: few
CDR3 protein: CASTLAGGSTGELFF
CDR3 DNA: TGTGCCAGCACCTTAGCGGGGGGTTCCACCGGGGAGCTGTTTTTT

D gene: TRBD2
V gene: TRBV7-9
J gene: TRBJ2-1
clone size: many
CDR3 protein: CASSLTSVNEQFF
CDR3 DNA: TGTGCCAGCAGCTTAACTAGCGTCAATGAGCAGTTCTTC

D gene: .
V gene: TRBV27
J gene: TRBJ2-2
clone size: .
CDR3 protein: CASSLRYLNTGELFF
CDR3 DNA: TGTGCCAGCAGTCTGCGGTACCTAAACACCGGGGAGCTGTTTTTT

D gene: .
V gene: TRBV28
J gene: TRBJ2-3
clone size: few
CDR3 protein: CASSKQGWEQYF
CDR3 DNA: TGTGCCAGCAGTAAGCAAGGTTGGGAGCAGTATTTT

D gene: .
V gene: TRBV10-2
J gene: TRBJ1-1
clone size: .
CDR3 protein: CASSGAGGTEAFF
CDR3 DNA: TGCGCCAGCAGTGGGGCGGGTGGAACTGAAGCTTTCTTT

D gene: .
V gene: TRBV6-5
J gene: TRBJ1-6
clone size: .
CDR3 protein: CASTMDASSYNSPLHF
CDR3 DNA: TGTGCCAGCACCATGGACGCCAGCTCCTATAATTCACCCCTCCACTTT

D gene: TRBD2
V gene: TRBV20-1
J gene: TRBJ2-1
clone size: .
CDR3 protein: CSARIPSGEMGRQFF
CDR3 DNA: TGCAGTGCTAGGATTCCTAGCGGGGAGATGGGGCGGCAGTTCTTC

D gene: .
V gene: TRBV7-9
J gene: TRBJ2-5
clone size: few
CDR3 protein: CASRQYQETQYF
CDR3 DNA: TGTGCCAGCAGACAGTACCAAGAGACCCAGTACTTC

D gene: .
V gene: TRBV20-1
J gene: TRBJ2-7
clone size: many
CDR3 protein: CSAPRPGTDSYEQYF
CDR3 DNA: TGCAGTGCTCCGAGGCCCGGGACGGACTCATACGAGCAGTACTTC

D gene: TRBD1
V gene: TRBV11-2
J gene: TRBJ1-2
clone size: .
CDR3 protein: CASSGDRGEVYGYTF
CDR3 DNA: TGTGCCAGCAGCGGTGACAGGGGCGAGGTCTATGGCTACACCTTC

D gene: .
V gene: TRBV7-2
J gene: TRBJ2-1
clone size: few
CDR3 protein: CASSLATDPNEQFF
CDR3 DNA: TGTGCCAGCAGCTTAGCCACCGACCCCAATGAGCAGTTCTTC

D gene: .
V gene: TRBV20-1
J gene: TRBJ1-2
clone size: .
CDR3 protein: CSAEKPNYGYTF
CDR3 DNA: TGCAGTGCCGAGAAGCCTAACTATGGCTACACCTTC

D gene: .
V gene: TRBV4-1
J gene: TRBJ2-7
clone size: many
CDR3 protein: CASSQDGVSSYEQYF
CDR3 DNA: TGCGCCAGCAGCCAAGACGGCGTAAGCTCCTACGAGCAGTACTTC

D gene: .
V gene: TRBV20-1
J gene: TRBJ1-5
clone size: many
CDR3 protein: CSASTESNQPQHF
CDR3 DNA: TGCAGTGCCTCAACAGAGAGCAATCAGCCCCAGCATTTT

D gene: .
V gene: TRBV30
J gene: TRBJ2-3
clone size: few
CDR3 protein: CAWSVDSTPRDTQYF
CDR3 DNA: TGTGCCTGGAGTGTAGACAGCACACCTAGAGATACGCAGTATTTT

D gene: .
V gene: TRBV9
J gene: TRBJ2-1
clone size: many
CDR3 protein: CASSVDGGQTTDEQFF
CDR3 DNA: TGTGCCAGCAGCGTAGACGGGGGACAAACTACGGATGAGCAGTTCTTC

D gene: .
V gene: TRBV10-1
J gene: TRBJ1-6
clone size: few
CDR3 protein: CASKWMRGLHF
CDR3 DNA: TGCGCCAGCAAGTGGATGCGAGGGCTCCACTTT